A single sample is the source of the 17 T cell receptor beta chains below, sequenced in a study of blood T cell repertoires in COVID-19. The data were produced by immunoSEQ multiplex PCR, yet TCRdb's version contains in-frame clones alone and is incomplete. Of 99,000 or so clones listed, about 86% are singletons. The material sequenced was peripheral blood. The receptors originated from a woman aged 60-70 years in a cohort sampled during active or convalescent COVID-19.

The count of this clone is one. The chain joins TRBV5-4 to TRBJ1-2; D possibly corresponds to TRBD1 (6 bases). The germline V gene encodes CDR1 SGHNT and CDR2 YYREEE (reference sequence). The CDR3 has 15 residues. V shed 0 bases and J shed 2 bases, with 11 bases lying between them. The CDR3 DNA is TGTGCCAGCAGCTTGGACTGGGGGCGGAACTATGGCTACACCTTC. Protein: CASSLDWGRNYGYTF. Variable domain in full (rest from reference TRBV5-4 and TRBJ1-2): ETGVTQSPTHLIKTRGQQVTLRCSSQSGHNTVSWYQQALGQGPQFIFQYYREEENGRGNFPPRFSGLQFPNYSSELNVNALELDDSALYLCASSLDWGRNYGYTFGSGTRLTVV.

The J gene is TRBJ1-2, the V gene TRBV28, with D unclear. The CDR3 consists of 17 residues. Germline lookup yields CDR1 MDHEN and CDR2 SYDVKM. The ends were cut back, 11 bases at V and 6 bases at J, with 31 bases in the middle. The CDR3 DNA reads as TGTGCCTCTTCCGGGATGGAAAGTATGGTGGGGTCGAATGGCTACACCTTC. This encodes CASSGMESMVGSNGYTF.

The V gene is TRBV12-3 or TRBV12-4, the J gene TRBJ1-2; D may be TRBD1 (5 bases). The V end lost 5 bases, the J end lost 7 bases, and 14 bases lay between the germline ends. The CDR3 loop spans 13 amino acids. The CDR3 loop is CASSPRQGGGYTF. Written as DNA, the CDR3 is TGTGCCAGCAGTCCCCGTCAGGGAGGTGGCTACACCTTC.

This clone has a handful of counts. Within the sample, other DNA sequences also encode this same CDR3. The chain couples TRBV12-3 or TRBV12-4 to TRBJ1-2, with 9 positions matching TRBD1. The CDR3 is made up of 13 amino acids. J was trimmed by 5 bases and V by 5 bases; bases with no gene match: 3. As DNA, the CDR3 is TGTGCCAGCAGTCTCGGGACAGGGTATGGCTACACCTTC. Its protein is CASSLGTGYGYTF.

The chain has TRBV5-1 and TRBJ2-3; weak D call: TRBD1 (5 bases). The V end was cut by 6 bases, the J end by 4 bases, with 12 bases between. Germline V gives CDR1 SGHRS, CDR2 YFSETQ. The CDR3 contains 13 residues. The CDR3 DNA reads TGCGCCAGCACCAGGACAACTCCAGATACGCAGTATTTT. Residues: CASTRTTPDTQYF. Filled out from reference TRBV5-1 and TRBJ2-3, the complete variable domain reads KAGVTQTPRYLIKTRGQQVTLSCSPISGHRSVSWYQQTPGQGLQFLFEYFSETQRNKGNFPGRFSGRQFSNSRSEMNVSTLELGDSALYLCASTRTTPDTQYFGPGTRLTVL.

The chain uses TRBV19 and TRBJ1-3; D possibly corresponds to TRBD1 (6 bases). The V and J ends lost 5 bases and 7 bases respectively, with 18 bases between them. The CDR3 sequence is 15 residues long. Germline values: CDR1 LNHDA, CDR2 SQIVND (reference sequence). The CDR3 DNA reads TGTGCCAGTAGTGCCGAGGGGGTCCGAGGGAACACCATATATTTT. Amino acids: CASSAEGVRGNTIYF.

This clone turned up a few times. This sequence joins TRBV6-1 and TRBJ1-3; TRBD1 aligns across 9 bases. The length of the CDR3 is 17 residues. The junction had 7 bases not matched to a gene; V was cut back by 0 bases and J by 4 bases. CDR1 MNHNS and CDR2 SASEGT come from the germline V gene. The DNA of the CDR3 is TGTGCCAGCAGTGAAGCGGCGACAGGGGGAGAGGGAAACACCATATATTTT. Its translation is CASSEAATGGEGNTIYF.

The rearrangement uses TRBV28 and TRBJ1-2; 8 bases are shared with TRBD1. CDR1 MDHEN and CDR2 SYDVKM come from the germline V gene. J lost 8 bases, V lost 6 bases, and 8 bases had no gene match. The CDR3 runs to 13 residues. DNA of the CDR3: TGTGCCAGCAGGGCTCAGGGGGCAGGAGGCTACACCTTC. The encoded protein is CASRAQGAGGYTF.

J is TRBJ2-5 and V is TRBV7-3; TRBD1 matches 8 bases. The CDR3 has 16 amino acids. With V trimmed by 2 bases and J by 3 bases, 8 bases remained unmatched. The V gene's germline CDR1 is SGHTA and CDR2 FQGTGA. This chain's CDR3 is CASSLGVRGREETQYF. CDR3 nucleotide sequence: TGTGCCAGCAGCTTAGGGGTCAGGGGGCGGGAAGAGACCCAGTACTTC.

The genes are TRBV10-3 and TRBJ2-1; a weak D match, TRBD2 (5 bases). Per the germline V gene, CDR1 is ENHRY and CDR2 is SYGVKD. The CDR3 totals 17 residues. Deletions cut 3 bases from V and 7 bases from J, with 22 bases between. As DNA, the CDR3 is TGTGCCATCAGTGATCCCTCAGGTTCCCCGGGATCGAATGAGCAGTTCTTC. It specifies CAISDPSGSPGSNEQFF.

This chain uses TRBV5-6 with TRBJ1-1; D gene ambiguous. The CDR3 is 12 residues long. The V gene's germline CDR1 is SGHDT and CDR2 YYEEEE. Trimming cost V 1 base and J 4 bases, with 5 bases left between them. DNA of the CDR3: TGTGCCAGCAGCTTGTGGGCCACTGAAGCTTTCTTT. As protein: CASSLWATEAFF.

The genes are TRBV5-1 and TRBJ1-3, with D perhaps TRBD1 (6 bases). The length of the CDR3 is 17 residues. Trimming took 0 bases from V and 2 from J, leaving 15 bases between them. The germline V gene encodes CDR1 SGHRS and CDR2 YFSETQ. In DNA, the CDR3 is TGCGCCAGCAGCTTGGAGGCCCAGGGGACGACTGGAAACACCATATATTTT. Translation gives CASSLEAQGTTGNTIYF.

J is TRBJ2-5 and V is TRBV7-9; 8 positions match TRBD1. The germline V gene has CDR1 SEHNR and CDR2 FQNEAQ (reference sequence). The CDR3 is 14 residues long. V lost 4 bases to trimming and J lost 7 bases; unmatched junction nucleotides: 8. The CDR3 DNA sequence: TGTGCCAGCAGCTCCGCCAGGGGGCGTGTGACCCAGTACTTC. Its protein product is CASSSARGRVTQYF. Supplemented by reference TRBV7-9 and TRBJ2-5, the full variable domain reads DTGVSQNPRHKITKRGQNVTFRCDPISEHNRLYWYRQTLGQGPEFLTYFQNEAQLEKSRLLSDRFSAERPKGSFSTLEIQRTEQGDSAMYLCASSSARGRVTQYFGPGTRLLVL.

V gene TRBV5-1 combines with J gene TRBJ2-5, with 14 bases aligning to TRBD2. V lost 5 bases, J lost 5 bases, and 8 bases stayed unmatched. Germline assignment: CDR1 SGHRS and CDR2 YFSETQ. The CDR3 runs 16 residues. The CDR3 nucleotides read TGCGCCAGCAGAGCCGGGACTAGCGGGAGATGGGAGACCCAGTACTTC. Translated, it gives CASRAGTSGRWETQYF.

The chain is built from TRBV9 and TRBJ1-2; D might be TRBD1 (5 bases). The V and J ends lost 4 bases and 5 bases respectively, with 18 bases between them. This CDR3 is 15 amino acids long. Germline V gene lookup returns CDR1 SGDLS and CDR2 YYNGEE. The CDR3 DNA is TGTGCCAGCAGCACCGGGGGACCTCTTAGTTATGGCTACACCTTC. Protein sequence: CASSTGGPLSYGYTF.

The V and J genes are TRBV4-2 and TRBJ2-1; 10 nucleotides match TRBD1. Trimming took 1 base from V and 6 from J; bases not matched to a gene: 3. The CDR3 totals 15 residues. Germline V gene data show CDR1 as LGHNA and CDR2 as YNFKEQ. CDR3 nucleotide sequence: TGTGCCAGCAGCCAAGCAGGACAGGGGGTCAATGAGCAGTTCTTC. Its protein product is CASSQAGQGVNEQFF.

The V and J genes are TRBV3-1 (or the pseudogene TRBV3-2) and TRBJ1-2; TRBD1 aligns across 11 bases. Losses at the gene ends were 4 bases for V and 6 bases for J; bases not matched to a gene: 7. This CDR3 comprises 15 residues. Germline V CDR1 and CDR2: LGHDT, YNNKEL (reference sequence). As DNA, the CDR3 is TGTGCCAGCAGCCCATATGGACAGGGGGCGGATGGCTACACCTTC. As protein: CASSPYGQGADGYTF.